The 6 T cell receptor beta chains given below trace back to one sample, sequenced in a study of T cell responses to AZD1222 COVID-19 vaccine. Assay used: immunoSEQ multiplex PCR; TCRdb lists only in-frame clones, some missing. The sample includes some 150,000 clones, about 92% of them seen just once. The material was peripheral blood, obtained on day 0 of AZD1222 vaccination. These receptors were collected from an adult in good health.

This clone has only one observation. The DNA for the CDR3 is TGTGCCAGCAGTTACAGGGAGGGAATGAACACTGAAGCTTTCTTT. The encoded protein is CASSYREGMNTEAFF. The chain employs TRBV6-5 and TRBJ1-1; D is undetermined. The CDR3 extends over 15 amino acids. The germline V and J ends were trimmed by 2 bases and 0 bases, with 10 bases remaining between them. Per germline, CDR1 MNHEY and CDR2 SVGAGI.

Only one count was recorded for this clone. In DNA, the CDR3 is TGTGCCAGCGGCCGGTGGAGGGCCCAAGAGACCCAGTACTTC. This codes for CASGRWRAQETQYF. This chain uses TRBV2 with TRBJ2-5, with D perhaps TRBD2 (6 bases). V gave up 8 bases and J gave up 1 base, with 14 bases separating them. Germline CDR1 is SNHLY and CDR2 is FYNNEI. This CDR3 is built from 14 residues.

This chain uses TRBV7-9 with TRBJ1-2; tentatively, D is TRBD1 (5 bases). Trimming took 5 bases from V and 0 from J, leaving 10 bases between them. Germline assignment: CDR1 SEHNR and CDR2 FQNEAQ (reference sequence). The CDR3 totals 14 residues. This CDR3 reads CASSPTDTNYGYTF. DNA of the CDR3: TGTGCCAGCAGCCCGACAGACACTAACTATGGCTACACCTTC. Looking up the rest from reference TRBV7-9 and TRBJ1-2 gives the full variable domain: DTGVSQNPRHKITKRGQNVTFRCDPISEHNRLYWYRQTLGQGPEFLTYFQNEAQLEKSRLLSDRFSAERPKGSFSTLEIQRTEQGDSAMYLCASSPTDTNYGYTFGSGTRLTVV.

V gene TRBV19 combines with J gene TRBJ2-6, with D possibly TRBD1 on 5 matching bases. Germline V gene sequence: CDR1 LNHDA, CDR2 SQIVND (reference sequence). Trimming cost V 3 bases and J 1 base, with 16 bases left between them. This CDR3 contains 18 residues. Here the CDR3 reads CASSIVTAPFSGANVLTF. The CDR3 DNA follows: TGTGCCAGTAGTATTGTGACAGCTCCCTTTTCTGGGGCCAACGTCCTGACTTTC. Combining the CDR3 with reference TRBV19 and TRBJ2-6 gives the whole variable domain DGGITQSPKYLFRKEGQNVTLSCEQNLNHDAMYWYRQDPGQGLRLIYYSQIVNDFQKGDIAEGYSVSREKKESFPLTVTSAQKNPTAFYLCASSIVTAPFSGANVLTFGAGSRLTVL.

This chain connects TRBV6-2 or TRBV6-3 to TRBJ1-2, with 8 bases aligning to TRBD1. The CDR3 is made up of 16 amino acids. J was trimmed by 4 bases and V by 7 bases; bases with no gene match: 14. CDR1 and CDR2 (germline): MNHEY, SVGEGT. The CDR3: CASNPQTGAPSYGYTF. The DNA for the CDR3 is TGTGCCAGCAACCCCCAGACAGGGGCACCTAGCTATGGCTACACCTTC.

The chain recombines TRBV7-2 with TRBJ1-4; D may be TRBD1 (6 bases). The CDR3 is 16 amino acids. The germline V gene encodes CDR1 SGHTA and CDR2 FQGNSA. V was cut by 5 bases and J by 2 bases, with 15 bases left in between. CDR3 sequence: CASSRQPGATNEKLFF. For the CDR3, the DNA is TGTGCCAGCAGCCGTCAACCGGGGGCTACTAATGAAAAACTGTTTTTT.